A single sample is the source of the 4 T cell receptor beta chains below, sequenced in a study of human thymus T cells. TCRdb keeps only in-frame clones here, not all; method: immunoSEQ multiplex PCR. The sample contains roughly 60,000 clones, 90% to 95% of which appear only once. Input material: blood. These receptors were obtained from a boy younger than two with a congenital heart defect but otherwise immunologically healthy.

This chain uses TRBV10-3 with TRBJ2-7; maybe TRBD1 (6 bases). The CDR3 totals 13 residues. Between the trimmed V and J ends, which lost 6 bases and 6 bases, there was a span of 15 bases. Germline CDR1 is ENHRY and CDR2 is SYGVKD. CDR3 sequence reads: CAISYKLDSEQYF. The CDR3 DNA is TGTGCCATCAGCTATAAACTGGACAGCGAGCAGTACTTC.

The rearrangement joins TRBV5-1 to TRBJ2-1; 11 bases agree with TRBD2. Germline V gene data show CDR1 as SGHRS and CDR2 as YFSETQ. Losses at the gene ends were 4 bases for V and 0 bases for J; bases not matched to a gene: 9. The length of the CDR3 is 18 residues. CDR3 nucleotides: TGCGCCAGCAGCCCCGGACTAGCGGGCTTCCCCTCCTACAATGAGCAGTTCTTC. Translating it yields CASSPGLAGFPSYNEQFF. Complete variable domain (other parts from reference TRBV5-1 and TRBJ2-1): KAGVTQTPRYLIKTRGQQVTLSCSPISGHRSVSWYQQTPGQGLQFLFEYFSETQRNKGNFPGRFSGRQFSNSRSEMNVSTLELGDSALYLCASSPGLAGFPSYNEQFFGPGTRLTVL.

The chain links TRBV12-5 to TRBJ2-7; maybe TRBD2 (6 bases). Trimming took off 7 bases at V and 4 bases at J, with 17 bases between the two ends. The CDR3 has 14 residues. The V gene's germline CDR1 is LGHNT and CDR2 FRNRAP. The CDR3 DNA reads as TGTGCTAGTGCTTGGGACTGGGTAAGGTACGAGCAGTACTTC. Protein sequence: CASAWDWVRYEQYF.

This chain joins TRBV7-2 and TRBJ2-1; 9 bases line up with TRBD2. This CDR3 is 15 amino acids long. Germline loops: CDR1 SGHTA, CDR2 FQGNSA. V lost 4 bases to trimming and J lost 8 bases; unmatched junction nucleotides: 9. CDR3 protein: CASSSGGRVVDEQFF. The CDR3 DNA reads as TGTGCCAGCAGCTCCGGCGGGAGGGTTGTAGATGAGCAGTTCTTC.